These 23 T cell receptor beta chains originate from one sample sequenced in a study of identical twins. Each CDR3 protein is one row after TCRdb ran MiXCR on the 5' RACE reads. Of hundreds of thousands of distinct CDR3 sequences in the sample, around 12% were seen once. These data also featured in a second study, about yellow fever vaccine responses in identical twins.

Sequenced: CD8+ T cells sorted from blood. The receptors come from a woman aged 18-29 years in good health.

This clonotype was detected many times. The V gene is TRBV7-8, the J gene TRBJ2-3; 7 bases are shared with TRBD2. Germline V gene data show CDR1 as SGHVS and CDR2 as FQNEAQ. Trimming removed 8 bases from V and 3 bases from J; junction bases left unmatched: 17. The CDR3 contains 17 residues. CDR3 in amino acids: CASQPFVAGVLTDTQYF. CDR3 coding DNA: TGTGCCAGCCAACCTTTCGTGGCGGGGGTTCTAACAGATACGCAGTATTTT.

This clonotype was found a few times. This rearrangement joins TRBV7-7 to TRBJ2-3; D unresolved. The germline CDR1 and CDR2 sequences are SSHAT and FNYEAQ (reference sequence). The CDR3 is 13 residues long. Trimming removed 5 bases at V and 7 bases at J, with 13 bases between. DNA for the CDR3: TGTGCCAGCAGCCGATTGGGGTCGCATACGCAGTATTTT. This codes for CASSRLGSHTQYF.

V is TRBV7-9 and J is TRBJ2-1; D tentatively fits TRBD1 or TRBD2 (6 bases each). CDR3 length: 17 amino acids. The V and J ends lost 3 bases and 8 bases respectively, with 23 bases between them. Looked up from germline, CDR1 is SEHNR and CDR2 is FQNEAQ (reference sequence). CDR3 protein: CASSFDHSGRGVDEQFF. As DNA, the CDR3 is TGTGCCAGCAGCTTCGATCATAGCGGCAGGGGAGTGGATGAGCAGTTCTTC.

This clonotype was seen more than once but under ten times. This chain uses TRBV20-1 with TRBJ2-1; 8 bases are a match to TRBD2. The germline gives CDR1 DFQATT, CDR2 SNEGSKA (reference sequence). This CDR3 has 14 residues. V lost 3 bases to trimming and J lost 8 bases; unmatched junction nucleotides: 9. This chain's CDR3 is CSASQAGVLHEQFF. CDR3 sequence (DNA): TGCAGTGCTAGTCAAGCGGGAGTCTTACATGAGCAGTTCTTC.

J is TRBJ2-1 and V is TRBV11-2; unclear D gene. The ends were cut back, 5 bases at V and 1 base at J, with 6 bases in the middle. This CDR3 contains 13 residues. The germline gives CDR1 SGHAT, CDR2 FQNNGV. In DNA, the CDR3 is TGTGCCAGCAGCCCGCTTTCCTACAATGAGCAGTTCTTC. It specifies CASSPLSYNEQFF.

There are a few counts of this clonotype. The chain's CDR3 is CASSAGTSTGELFF. The CDR3 nucleotides are TGTGCCAGCAGCGCCGGGACAAGCACCGGGGAGCTGTTTTTT. This chain connects TRBV27 to TRBJ2-2; D might be TRBD1 (6 bases). This CDR3 spans 14 amino acids. V shed 6 bases and J shed 4 bases, with 12 bases lying between them. CDR1 and CDR2 (germline): MNHEY, SMNVEV (reference sequence).

The table lists this clonotype with a few counts. The chain carries TRBV20-1 and TRBJ1-1; D is undetermined. CDR1 and CDR2 (germline): DFQATT, SNEGSKA (reference sequence). The CDR3 spans 11 residues. V was trimmed by 2 bases and J by 11 bases, leaving 12 bases between them. The CDR3 region has the DNA TGCAGTGCTAGACGGGCTCGTGATGCTTTCTTT. Protein sequence: CSARRARDAFF.

The chain combines TRBV7-8 with TRBJ2-1; D might be TRBD1 or TRBD2, each matching 5 bases. This CDR3 contains 15 residues. The germline CDR1 and CDR2 sequences are SGHVS and FQNEAQ. V lost 4 bases and J lost 7, with 17 bases in between. This CDR3 is CASSSIGTDSNEQFF. As DNA, the CDR3 is TGTGCCAGCAGCTCCATCGGGACGGACTCTAATGAGCAGTTCTTC.

The rearrangement links TRBV11-2 to TRBJ2-1, with 11 bases that match TRBD2. The CDR3 sequence is 20 residues long. Trimming at V came to 3 bases and at J to 0 bases, leaving 13 bases not matched to a gene. Germline lookup yields CDR1 SGHAT and CDR2 FQNNGV. The CDR3 region has the DNA TGTGCCAGCAGCTTCTCACCACTAGCGGGAGAGGATAGCTCCTACAATGAGCAGTTCTTC. Translation: CASSFSPLAGEDSSYNEQFF.

This clonotype was recorded a few times. The chain recombines TRBV7-9 with TRBJ2-5; 8 nucleotides match TRBD2. Germline loops: CDR1 SEHNR, CDR2 FQNEAQ (reference sequence). V shed 3 bases and J 5 bases; nucleotides not matched to a gene: 14. This CDR3 is 17 amino acids long. DNA for the CDR3: TGTGCCAGCAGCTTTGGTGGGGAGCGGGAGTGGCAGGAGACCCAGTACTTC. It encodes CASSFGGEREWQETQYF.

In this sample, this clonotype turned up many times. J is TRBJ2-1 and V is TRBV5-5, with no clear D. Germline CDR1 and CDR2: SGHKS and YYEKEE (reference sequence). V was clipped by 1 base and J by 9 bases, with 11 bases between them. The CDR3 consists of 13 residues. In DNA form, the CDR3 reads TGTGCCAGCAGCTTGTCCCAGGAAGGTGAGCAGTTCTTC. The encoded protein is CASSLSQEGEQFF. Based on the CDR3 plus reference TRBV5-5 and TRBJ2-1, the full variable domain is DAGVTQSPTHLIKTRGQQVTLRCSPISGHKSVSWYQQVLGQGPQFIFQYYEKEERGRGNFPDRFSARQFPNYSSELNVNALLLGDSALYLCASSLSQEGEQFFGPGTRLTVL.

The chain couples TRBV11-2 to TRBJ2-1; D is possibly TRBD2 (5 bases). Germline loops: CDR1 SGHAT, CDR2 FQNNGV. There are 13 residues in the CDR3. Trimming removed 4 bases at V and 10 bases at J, with 14 bases between. In DNA form, the CDR3 reads TGTGCCAGCAGCTCGAAACAGAGACTAGAGCAGTTCTTC. Translation: CASSSKQRLEQFF. Variable domain in full (rest from reference TRBV11-2 and TRBJ2-1): EAGVAQSPRYKIIEKRQSVAFWCNPISGHATLYWYQQILGQGPKLLIQFQNNGVVDDSQLPKDRFSAERLKGVDSTLKIQPAKLEDSAVYLCASSSKQRLEQFFGPGTRLTVL.

This clonotype was recorded a few times. The chain joins TRBV6-5 to TRBJ1-2; TRBD1 aligns across 7 bases. The length of the CDR3 is 14 residues. J gave up 7 bases and V 5 bases, and 10 bases lay outside the gene matches. Germline V lookup: CDR1 MNHEY, CDR2 SVGAGI. The CDR3 is CASSGSTGTFGYTF. The CDR3 DNA reads as TGTGCCAGCAGTGGCTCGACAGGGACCTTTGGCTACACCTTC.

CDR3 DNA sequence: TGTGCCAGCAGCTTTTACGGGGGATCCAAAGAGACCCAGTACTTC. Residues: CASSFYGGSKETQYF. The rearrangement links TRBV7-9 to TRBJ2-5, with D possibly matching TRBD2 (6 bases). The length of the CDR3 is 15 residues. Deletions cut 3 bases from V and 3 bases from J, with 14 bases between. Germline V gene sequence: CDR1 SEHNR, CDR2 FQNEAQ (reference sequence).

This clonotype showed up just a few times. The chain links TRBV28 to TRBJ2-1, with D maybe TRBD2 (7 bases). Per germline, CDR1 MDHEN and CDR2 SYDVKM. The V end lost 7 bases, the J end lost 5 bases, and 18 bases lay between the germline ends. The CDR3 extends over 15 amino acids. CDR3 loop: CASIWGGAINNEQFF. In DNA form, the CDR3 reads TGTGCCAGCATTTGGGGGGGCGCAATCAACAATGAGCAGTTCTTC.

V is TRBV24-1 and J is TRBJ2-7; 9 bases map to TRBD1. CDR1 is KGHDR and CDR2 is SFDVKD in the germline V gene. V lost 5 bases, J lost 3 bases, and 13 bases stayed unmatched. The CDR3 extends over 17 amino acids. CDR3 sequence: CATSAPPSGQGYYEQYF. CDR3 DNA sequence: TGTGCCACCAGTGCCCCTCCTTCGGGACAGGGCTACTACGAGCAGTACTTC.

The sample holds many counts of this clonotype. This sequence joins TRBV12-3 or TRBV12-4 and TRBJ1-1; D gene unclear. Trimming removed 10 bases from V and 4 bases from J, with 7 bases in between. The length of the CDR3 is 10 residues. This CDR3 is CATASTEAFF. The CDR3 DNA follows: TGTGCCACGGCGAGCACTGAAGCTTTCTTT.

The chain uses TRBV4-1 and TRBJ2-2; D is undetermined. The CDR3 consists of 17 residues. The germline gives CDR1 MGHRA, CDR2 YSYEKL. V lost 3 bases to trimming and J lost 4 bases, with 18 bases between them. CDR3 sequence: CASSQILWATGTGELFF. CDR3 nucleotides: TGCGCCAGCAGCCAGATACTGTGGGCCACGGGCACCGGGGAGCTGTTTTTT.

The gene calls are TRBV4-2 and TRBJ2-3; 7 nucleotides agree with TRBD2. Germline V lookup: CDR1 LGHNA, CDR2 YNFKEQ. Germline trimming cut 0 bases from V and 3 bases from J; bases unmatched to any gene: 9. There are 17 residues in the CDR3. DNA of the CDR3: TGTGCCAGCAGCCAAGAGTATCGGGGGGAAGGGACAGATACGCAGTATTTT. As protein: CASSQEYRGEGTDTQYF.

A note on this clonotype: A much more abundant neighbour one base away suggests this may be a read error. This chain joins TRBV7-9 and TRBJ1-1; D not resolved. This CDR3 is built from 12 residues. Germline-derived CDR1 and CDR2 are SEHNR and FQNEAQ (reference sequence). CDR3: CASSLPGTEVFF. In DNA form, the CDR3 reads TGTGCCAGCAGCTTACCGGGCACTGAAGTTTTCTTT.

In its sample, this clonotype was seen a few times. The chain links TRBV20-1 to TRBJ2-1; 13 nucleotides align to TRBD2. This CDR3 is 17 amino acids long. Trimming removed 0 bases from V and 8 bases from J; junction bases left unmatched: 10. Germline V gene lookup returns CDR1 DFQATT and CDR2 SNEGSKA (reference sequence). The CDR3 region is CSARDKRLAGGVHEQFF. The CDR3, as DNA: TGCAGTGCTAGAGACAAGCGACTAGCGGGAGGAGTCCATGAGCAGTTCTTC.

This clonotype was counted only a few times. The CDR3 DNA reads TGTGCCAGCAGTTTAGGTGGCTCCCCGGAGGCCAATGAGCAGTTCTTC. Protein product: CASSLGGSPEANEQFF. The V and J genes are TRBV12-3 or TRBV12-4 and TRBJ2-1; D possibly corresponds to TRBD2 (5 bases). V lost 1 base, J lost 6 bases, and 16 bases lay in between. This CDR3 has 16 amino acids.

This clonotype was counted between two and nine times. This chain joins TRBV3-1 and TRBJ1-1; TRBD1 is a possible D gene (5 bases). CDR3 length: 16 residues. CDR1 is LGHDT and CDR2 is YNNKEL in the germline V gene (reference sequence). V shed 0 bases and J shed 11 bases, with 22 bases lying between them. CDR3 protein: CASSQDAGRSFPEAFF. CDR3 sequence (DNA): TGTGCCAGCAGCCAAGATGCAGGGCGGTCGTTCCCAGAGGCTTTCTTT.